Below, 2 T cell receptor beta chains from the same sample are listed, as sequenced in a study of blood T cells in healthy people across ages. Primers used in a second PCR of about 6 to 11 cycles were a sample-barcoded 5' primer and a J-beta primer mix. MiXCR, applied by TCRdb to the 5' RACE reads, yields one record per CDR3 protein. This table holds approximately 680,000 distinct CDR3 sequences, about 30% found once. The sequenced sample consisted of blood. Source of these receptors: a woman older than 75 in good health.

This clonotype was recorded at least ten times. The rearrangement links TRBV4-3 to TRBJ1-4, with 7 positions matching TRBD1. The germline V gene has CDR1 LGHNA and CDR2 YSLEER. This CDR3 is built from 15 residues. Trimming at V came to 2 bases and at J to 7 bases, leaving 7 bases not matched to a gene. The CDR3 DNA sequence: TGCGCCAGCAGCCAACGAGGGGGCGCGGGTGAAAAACTGTTTTTT. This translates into CASSQRGGAGEKLFF.

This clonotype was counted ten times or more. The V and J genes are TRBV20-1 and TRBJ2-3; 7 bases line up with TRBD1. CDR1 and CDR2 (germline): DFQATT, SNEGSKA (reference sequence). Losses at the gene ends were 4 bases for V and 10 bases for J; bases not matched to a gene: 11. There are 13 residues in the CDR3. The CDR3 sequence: CSANLDRDGSQYF. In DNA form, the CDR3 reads TGCAGTGCTAATCTCGACAGGGATGGATCGCAGTATTTT.